This T cell receptor beta chain was recovered during a study of shared clonotypes between healthy human individuals. Study-level information: Donors were two women and three men aged 18 to 49.

V trimming: 1 base; J trimming: 4 bases; junction bases outside the gene matches: 8. This CDR3 comprises 16 residues. Germline CDR1 and CDR2: KGHSH and LQKENI. As concerns this clone: Its antigen is unidentified.

Measured with immunoSEQ multiplex PCR; TCRdb has only the in-frame clones, and not every one. The top ten clones hold 0.05% to 0.07% of a sample with more than 400,000 clones, 90% to 96% of them seen once. Notes on the study in general: Researchers found naive subsets generally carried larger estimated richness than memory subsets. A reduction in generation probabilities was seen for non-shared clonotypes relative to those shared by all four donors.

Material: naive CD4+ T cells sorted from blood. Sample subset: CD45RA+ positively selected. This sequence originates from a woman aged 30 to 39 in good health. The chain couples TRBV18 to TRBJ2-5, with 8 nucleotides matching TRBD1. CDR3 in amino acids: CASSPRGQGQIETQYF. The CDR3 region has the DNA TGTGCCAGCTCACCACGAGGACAGGGTCAAATAGAGACCCAGTACTTC.